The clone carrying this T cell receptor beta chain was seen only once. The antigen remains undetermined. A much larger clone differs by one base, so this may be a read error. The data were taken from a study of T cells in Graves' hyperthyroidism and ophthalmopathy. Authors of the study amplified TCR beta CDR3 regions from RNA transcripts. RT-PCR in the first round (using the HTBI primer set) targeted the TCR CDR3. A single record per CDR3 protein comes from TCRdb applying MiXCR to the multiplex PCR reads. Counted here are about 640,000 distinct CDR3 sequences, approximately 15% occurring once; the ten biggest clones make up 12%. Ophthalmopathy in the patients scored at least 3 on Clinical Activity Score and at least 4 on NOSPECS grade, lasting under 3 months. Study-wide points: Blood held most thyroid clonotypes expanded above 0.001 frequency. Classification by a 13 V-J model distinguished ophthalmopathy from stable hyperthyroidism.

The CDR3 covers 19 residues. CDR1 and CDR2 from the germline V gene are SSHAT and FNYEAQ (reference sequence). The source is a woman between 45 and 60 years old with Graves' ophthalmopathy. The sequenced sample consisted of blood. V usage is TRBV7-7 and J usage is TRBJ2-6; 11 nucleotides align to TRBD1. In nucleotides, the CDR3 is TGTGCTAGCAGCCCAGCCCCGGGACAGGGGGTATCTGGGGCCAACGTCCCGACTTTC. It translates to CASSPAPGQGVSGANVPTF.